The T cell receptor beta chain under discussion was sequenced for a study of OX40 agonist ivuxolimab in advanced cancers. The assay was immunoSEQ multiplex PCR, and TCRdb's table has in-frame clones only and misses some. Of approximately 80,000 clones in the sample, 80% to 90% are singletons; the top ten hold roughly 0.22%. This clone was detected only once. Germline loops: CDR1 MNHNS, CDR2 SASEGT. The CDR3 runs to 13 residues. The V gene lost 4 bases and the J gene lost 7 bases, with 11 bases spanning the gap. The material sequenced was CD4+ or CD8+ T cells sorted from blood, taken in a trial of the OX40 agonist ivuxolimab. The receptor was derived from an adult with an advanced solid tumor such as melanoma, head and neck, liver or kidney cancer. This sequence joins TRBV6-1 and TRBJ2-1; D may be TRBD1 (5 bases). The CDR3 DNA sequence: TGTGCCAGCAGTGCAGGGTGGCGGAATGAGCAGTTCTTC. Protein sequence: CASSAGWRNEQFF.